Listed here is a single T cell receptor (beta chain). This sample stems from a study of control samples from healthy donors and cancer patients. The method was immunoSEQ multiplex PCR; TCRdb's version includes in-frame clones alone and lacks a portion of them. The table lists 110,000 to 150,000 clones, roughly nine tenths of them singletons. The sequenced sample consisted of blood. The source is a man younger than 30 in good health.

Written as DNA, the CDR3 is TGCGCCAGCGGCAACACCCTGAACACTGAAGCTTTCTTT. Amino acids: CASGNTLNTEAFF. V usage is TRBV5-1 and J usage is TRBJ1-1; no reliable D call. CDR3 length: 13 residues. The V and J ends lost 7 bases and 0 bases respectively, with 10 bases between them. The germline CDR1 and CDR2 sequences are SGHRS and YFSETQ.